The T cell receptor (beta chain) described here comes from a study of T cell responses to AZD1222 COVID-19 vaccine. General study findings and limits: Within unmutated variant regions lay the reported targets of nearly half of spike-specific TCRs. Along spike, vaccine-associated CD4 TCRs were found throughout, with dominance at 160-218 and 743-854. Mostly white British, mostly female donors; authors suggested clonal diversity may be underestimated. At study baseline, merely several AZD1222 recipients were seropositive.

The table came from immunoSEQ multiplex PCR; TCRdb's copy has only in-frame clones and leaves some out. The sample shows some 190,000 clones, around nine tenths of them seen only once. CDR3 length: 15 amino acids. The V segment lost 4 bases and the J segment 5 bases; nucleotides outside the gene matches: 4. The germline V gene has CDR1 MDHEN and CDR2 SYDVKM. In regard to this clone: Its antigen is unidentified.

The genes are TRBV28 and TRBJ1-5; TRBD1 matches at 11 bases. Specimen: peripheral blood, collected 28 days after the second AZD1222 dose. This clonotype was obtained from an adult who received the AZD1222 COVID-19 vaccine. The CDR3 here is CASSSGQGVYQPQHF. The CDR3 DNA sequence: TGTGCCAGCAGTTCGGGACAGGGGGTTTATCAGCCCCAGCATTTT. The full variable domain, with the rest looked up from reference TRBV28 and TRBJ1-5, is DVKVTQSSRYLVKRTGEKVFLECVQDMDHENMFWYRQDPGLGLRLIYFSYDVKMKEKGDIPEGYSVSREKKERFSLILESASTNQTSMYLCASSSGQGVYQPQHFGDGTRLSIL.